One and the same sample provided the 23 T cell receptor beta chains below, sequenced in a study of blood T cell repertoires in COVID-19. Repertoires were generated with immunoSEQ multiplex PCR, while TCRdb's copy carries only in-frame clones and drops some. The sample has under 55,000 clones, approximately 82% seen once. The sample comprised peripheral blood. The origin of the receptors is a human donor in a cohort sampled during active COVID-19.

A few counts support this clone. The CDR3 is CASNLRTNTEAFF. The CDR3 DNA follows: TGTGCCAGCAATTTAAGGACAAACACTGAAGCTTTCTTT. V is TRBV2 and J is TRBJ1-1, with D maybe TRBD1 (5 bases). The germline gives CDR1 SNHLY, CDR2 FYNNEI. The ends were cut back, 7 bases at V and 2 bases at J, with 11 bases in the middle. This CDR3 is 13 amino acids long.

The chain is built from TRBV7-2 and TRBJ2-5, with 9 bases fitting TRBD2. CDR1 is SGHTA and CDR2 is FQGNSA in the germline V gene. V was pared by 6 bases and J by 4 bases, with 12 bases of the junction left unmatched. This CDR3 region has 16 residues. CDR3 sequence reads: CASSAPRGGASETQYF. CDR3 nucleotide sequence: TGTGCCAGCAGTGCCCCTCGCGGGGGGGCTTCAGAGACCCAGTACTTC.

The V call is TRBV19, the J call TRBJ1-2; D is perhaps TRBD1 (6 bases). V lost 3 bases to trimming and J lost 8 bases, with 13 bases between them. This CDR3 is built from 13 residues. Germline V gene data show CDR1 as LNHDA and CDR2 as SQIVND (reference sequence). This chain's CDR3 is CASSIQGIGGYTF. The DNA of the CDR3 is TGTGCCAGTAGTATTCAGGGGATTGGCGGCTACACCTTC.

V gene TRBV27 combines with J gene TRBJ2-1, with D possibly being TRBD1 (6 bases). The CDR3 runs 14 residues. Per germline, CDR1 MNHEY and CDR2 SMNVEV (reference sequence). Trimming shortened V by 3 bases and J by 7 bases, and 13 bases separated the two germline ends. The CDR3 sequence is CASSFTGSGNEQFF. The CDR3 DNA reads TGTGCCAGCAGTTTCACAGGGTCGGGGAATGAGCAGTTCTTC.

V usage is TRBV6-1 and J usage is TRBJ1-4; perhaps TRBD1 as D (6 bases). Trimming removed 3 bases at V and 5 bases at J, with 7 bases between. The CDR3 spans 13 residues. Germline V gene data show CDR1 as MNHNS and CDR2 as SASEGT. The CDR3 loop is CASSDRGNEKLFF. The CDR3 DNA is TGTGCCAGCAGTGACAGGGGAAATGAAAAACTGTTTTTT.

The rearrangement joins TRBV6-5 to TRBJ1-6; TRBD1 agrees at 8 bases. Germline lookup yields CDR1 MNHEY and CDR2 SVGAGI. The CDR3 extends over 15 amino acids. Trimming at V came to 6 bases and at J to 7 bases, leaving 8 bases not matched to a gene. The CDR3 here is CASRIGDRTNSPLHF. DNA of the CDR3: TGTGCCAGCAGGATTGGGGACAGGACAAATTCACCCCTCCACTTT.

The V gene is TRBV11-2, the J gene TRBJ1-3, with 7 bases lining up with TRBD1. Germline V lookup: CDR1 SGHAT, CDR2 FQNNGV. This CDR3 region has 16 residues. V lost 5 bases to trimming and J lost 4 bases; unmatched junction nucleotides: 11. The CDR3: CASSTATGIFGNTIYF. The CDR3 nucleotides read TGTGCCAGCAGCACCGCGACAGGGATCTTCGGAAACACCATATATTTT.

In nucleotides, the CDR3 is TGTGCCAGCAGCTTAATGCAGGTTCCTAGCACAGATACGCAGTATTTT. Protein product: CASSLMQVPSTDTQYF. The genes are TRBV11-1 and TRBJ2-3; no clear D gene. This CDR3 has 16 amino acids. The ends were cut back, 2 bases at V and 0 bases at J, with 12 bases in the middle. Germline loops: CDR1 SGHAT, CDR2 FQDESV (reference sequence).

V and J are TRBV6-5 and TRBJ2-7; 12 nucleotides align to TRBD1. CDR3 length equals 14 residues. The junction had 9 bases not matched to a gene; V was cut back by 6 bases and J by 9 bases. Germline lookup yields CDR1 MNHEY and CDR2 SVGAGI. Here the CDR3 reads CASRAGQGASGQYF. CDR3 DNA: TGTGCCAGCAGAGCGGGACAGGGGGCTTCGGGGCAGTACTTC.

This clone was observed once. The chain combines TRBV11-2 with TRBJ1-1, with TRBD1 matching 9 bases. J gave up 1 base and V 5 bases, and 8 bases lay outside the gene matches. Germline CDR1 and CDR2: SGHAT and FQNNGV. The CDR3 totals 16 residues. This CDR3 is CASSPIYRGRNTEAFF. CDR3 in DNA: TGTGCCAGCAGCCCGATCTACAGGGGGCGGAACACTGAAGCTTTCTTT. The full variable domain, with the rest looked up from reference TRBV11-2 and TRBJ1-1, is EAGVAQSPRYKIIEKRQSVAFWCNPISGHATLYWYQQILGQGPKLLIQFQNNGVVDDSQLPKDRFSAERLKGVDSTLKIQPAKLEDSAVYLCASSPIYRGRNTEAFFGQGTRLTVV.

This chain connects TRBV7-9 to TRBJ2-7, with D possibly being TRBD2 (7 bases). Germline CDR1 reads SEHNR; CDR2 reads FQNEAQ (reference sequence). The CDR3 runs 15 residues. V dropped 0 bases and J dropped 1 base, with 10 bases sitting between them. CDR3 coding DNA: TGTGCCAGCAGCTTAGCGGGGGGGCAGTCCTACGAGCAGTACTTC. Its protein product is CASSLAGGQSYEQYF. Variable domain in full (rest from reference TRBV7-9 and TRBJ2-7): DTGVSQNPRHKITKRGQNVTFRCDPISEHNRLYWYRQTLGQGPEFLTYFQNEAQLEKSRLLSDRFSAERPKGSFSTLEIQRTEQGDSAMYLCASSLAGGQSYEQYFGPGTRLTVT.

The chain couples TRBV7-2 to TRBJ2-2, with 9 bases aligning to TRBD2. The germline V gene encodes CDR1 SGHTA and CDR2 FQGNSA. V dropped 7 bases and J dropped 1; count of bases not matched to a gene: 4. The length of the CDR3 is 15 residues. This chain's CDR3 is CASTLSGRNTGELFF. CDR3 coding DNA: TGTGCCAGCACCCTTAGCGGGAGGAACACCGGGGAGCTGTTTTTT. Based on the CDR3 plus reference TRBV7-2 and TRBJ2-2, the full variable domain is GAGVSQSPSNKVTEKGKDVELRCDPISGHTALYWYRQSLGQGLEFLIYFQGNSAPDKSGLPSDRFSAERTGGSVSTLTIQRTQQEDSAVYLCASTLSGRNTGELFFGEGSRLTVL.

This clone was detected a few times. The chain links TRBV4-2 to TRBJ2-3; 9 nucleotides line up with TRBD2. Trimming cost V 0 bases and J 0 bases; bases outside gene matches: 10. From germline, CDR1 is LGHNA and CDR2 YNFKEQ. This CDR3 comprises 19 residues. DNA for the CDR3: TGTGCCAGCAGCCAAGATCGGAAGCGGGGGGACTCTAGCACAGATACGCAGTATTTT. It specifies CASSQDRKRGDSSTDTQYF.

The genes are TRBV3-1 (or the pseudogene TRBV3-2) and TRBJ2-5; D is possibly TRBD2 (6 bases). V lost 1 base to trimming and J lost 5 bases, with 14 bases between them. The germline CDR1 and CDR2 sequences are LGHDT and YNNKEL (reference sequence). This CDR3 has 15 residues. As DNA, the CDR3 is TGTGCCAGCAGCCAAGGCTCTGCGGGAAAGGAGACCCAGTACTTC. Protein product: CASSQGSAGKETQYF.

This clone was detected only once. This chain uses TRBV12-3 or TRBV12-4 with TRBJ1-5; unclear D gene. Trimming removed 6 bases from V and 5 bases from J, with 11 bases in between. The CDR3 has 13 amino acids. For the CDR3, the DNA is TGTGCCAGCAGGGAACAGCGGGATCAGCCCCAGCATTTT. This encodes CASREQRDQPQHF.

The chain recombines TRBV6-5 with TRBJ2-3; the match to TRBD2 covers 8 bases. The CDR3 sequence is 15 residues long. Germline-derived CDR1 and CDR2 are MNHEY and SVGAGI. V lost 4 bases, J lost 0 bases, and 3 bases stayed unmatched. CDR3 nucleotides: TGTGCCAGCAGTTCGGGACTAGGAAGCACAGATACGCAGTATTTT. Protein sequence: CASSSGLGSTDTQYF.

The chain has TRBV15 and TRBJ2-3, with 7 positions matching TRBD2. The CDR3 consists of 15 residues. The V segment lost 3 bases and the J segment 2 bases; nucleotides outside the gene matches: 5. Germline CDR1 LNHNV, CDR2 YYDKDF (reference sequence). CDR3 coding DNA: TGTGCCACCAGCAGGGAAGCGGGGCCCACAGATACGCAGTATTTT. Residues: CATSREAGPTDTQYF.

This clone was counted only a few times. The genes are TRBV6-4 and TRBJ2-1; 9 nucleotides line up with TRBD2. The V gene's germline CDR1 is MRHNA and CDR2 SNTAGT. With V trimmed by 2 bases and J by 12 bases, 11 bases remained unmatched. This CDR3 is 15 amino acids long. The CDR3 loop reads CASSDGVSGGRRQFF. DNA for the CDR3: TGTGCCAGCAGTGACGGAGTTAGCGGGGGACGTCGGCAGTTCTTC.

With respect to this clone: The CDR3 does not close with the conserved phenylalanine or tryptophan, likely indicating a read error. The DNA is left out, because the CDR3 cannot be placed on it with certainty; the CDR3 is given as TCRdb lists it. The chain joins TRBV15 to TRBJ1-1. The CDR3 is 14 residues long, ends included. From germline, CDR1 is LNHNV and CDR2 YYDKDF (reference sequence). The CDR3 here is CATSRVAGTPPIFI.

V usage is TRBV6-5 and J usage is TRBJ2-1; D perhaps matches TRBD1 (6 bases). Trimming cost V 2 bases and J 6 bases, with 14 bases left between them. The CDR3 runs to 15 residues. Germline V gene data show CDR1 as MNHEY and CDR2 as SVGAGI. CDR3 nucleotide sequence: TGTGCCAGCAGTTACGGGGGCATCTGGGGCAATGAGCAGTTCTTC. Its protein product is CASSYGGIWGNEQFF.

This clone occurred once. The chain has TRBV4-2 and TRBJ1-5; TRBD1 matches at 7 bases. The junction had 2 bases not matched to a gene; V was cut back by 3 bases and J by 3 bases. The CDR3 loop spans 14 amino acids. In germline, CDR1 is LGHNA, CDR2 YNFKEQ. CDR3 loop: CASSHGQVNQPQHF. CDR3 coding DNA: TGTGCCAGCAGCCACGGACAGGTCAATCAGCCCCAGCATTTT.

The chain combines TRBV7-2 with TRBJ1-1, with unresolved D. CDR3 length: 14 amino acids. Germline values: CDR1 SGHTA, CDR2 FQGNSA. The germline V and J ends were trimmed by 5 bases and 2 bases, with 12 bases remaining between them. The CDR3 protein is CASSTPGRNTEAFF. CDR3 nucleotide sequence: TGTGCCAGCAGCACTCCCGGGAGAAACACTGAAGCTTTCTTT.

V usage is TRBV15 and J usage is TRBJ1-1, with D hard to call. Germline V gives CDR1 LNHNV, CDR2 YYDKDF (reference sequence). This CDR3 has 15 residues. With 3 bases removed from V and 4 bases from J, the gap between germline ends came to 15 bases. In DNA, the CDR3 is TGTGCCACCAGCAGTCTGGACTGGGGAGTCACTGAAGCTTTCTTT. Its protein is CATSSLDWGVTEAFF. Drawing the rest from reference TRBV15 and TRBJ1-1, the complete variable domain is DAMVIQNPRYQVTQFGKPVTLSCSQTLNHNVMYWYQQKSSQAPKLLFHYYDKDFNNEADTPDNFQSRRPNTSFCFLDIRSPGLGDTAMYLCATSSLDWGVTEAFFGQGTRLTVV.